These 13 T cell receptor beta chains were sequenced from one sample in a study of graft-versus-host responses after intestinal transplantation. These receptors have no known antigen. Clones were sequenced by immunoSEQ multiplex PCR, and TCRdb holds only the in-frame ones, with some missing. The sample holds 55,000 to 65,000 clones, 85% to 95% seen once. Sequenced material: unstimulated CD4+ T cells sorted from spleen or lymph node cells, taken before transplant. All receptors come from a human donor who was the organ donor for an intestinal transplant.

The CDR3 is CASSPETVALAEQYF. The CDR3 DNA follows: TGTGCCAGCAGTCCCGAGACAGTCGCCCTCGCCGAGCAGTACTTC. The chain has TRBV6-6 and TRBJ2-7; D possibly corresponds to TRBD1 (5 bases). CDR1 and CDR2 from the germline V gene are MNHNY and SVGAGI (reference sequence). With 5 bases removed from V and 6 bases from J, the gap between germline ends came to 20 bases. The CDR3 consists of 15 residues.

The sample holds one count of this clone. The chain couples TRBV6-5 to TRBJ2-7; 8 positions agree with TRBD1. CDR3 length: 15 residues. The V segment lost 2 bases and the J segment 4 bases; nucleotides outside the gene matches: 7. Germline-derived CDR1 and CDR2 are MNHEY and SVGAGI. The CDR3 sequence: CASSYVNRGKYEQYF. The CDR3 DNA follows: TGTGCCAGCAGTTACGTGAACAGGGGGAAGTACGAGCAGTACTTC.

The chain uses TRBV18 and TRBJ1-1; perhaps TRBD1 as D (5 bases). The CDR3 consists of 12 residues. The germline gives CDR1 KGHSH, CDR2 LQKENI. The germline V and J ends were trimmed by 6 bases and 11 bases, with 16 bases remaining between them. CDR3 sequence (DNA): TGTGCCAGCTCTCCGAAAGGGGTCGTGGCTTTCTTT. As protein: CASSPKGVVAFF. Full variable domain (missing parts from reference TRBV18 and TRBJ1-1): NAGVMQNPRHLVRRRGQEARLRCSPMKGHSHVYWYRQLPEEGLKFMVYLQKENIIDESGMPKERFSAEFPKEGPSILRIQQVVRGDSAAYFCASSPKGVVAFFGQGTRLTVV.

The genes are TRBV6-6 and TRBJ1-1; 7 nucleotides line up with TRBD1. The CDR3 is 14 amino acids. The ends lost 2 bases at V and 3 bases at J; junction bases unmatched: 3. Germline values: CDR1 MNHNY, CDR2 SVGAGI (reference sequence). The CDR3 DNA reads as TGTGCCAGCAGTTACACGACAGGGTACACTGAAGCTTTCTTT. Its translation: CASSYTTGYTEAFF.

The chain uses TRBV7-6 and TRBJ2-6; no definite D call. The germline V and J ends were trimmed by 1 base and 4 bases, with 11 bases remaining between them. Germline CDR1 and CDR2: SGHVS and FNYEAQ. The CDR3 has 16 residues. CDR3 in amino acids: CASSLGPKSGANVLTF. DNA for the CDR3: TGTGCCAGCAGCTTAGGTCCAAAATCCGGGGCCAACGTCCTGACTTTC. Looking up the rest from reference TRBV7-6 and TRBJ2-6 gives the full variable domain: GAGVSQSPRYKVTKRGQDVALRCDPISGHVSLYWYRQALGQGPEFLTYFNYEAQQDKSGLPNDRFSAERPEGSISTLTIQRTEQRDSAMYRCASSLGPKSGANVLTFGAGSRLTVL.

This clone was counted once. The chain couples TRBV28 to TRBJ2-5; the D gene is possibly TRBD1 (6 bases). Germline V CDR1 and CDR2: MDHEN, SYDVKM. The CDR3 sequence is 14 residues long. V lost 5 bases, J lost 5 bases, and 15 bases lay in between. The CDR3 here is CASSPHRVGETQYF. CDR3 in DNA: TGTGCCAGCAGTCCACACAGGGTTGGGGAGACCCAGTACTTC.

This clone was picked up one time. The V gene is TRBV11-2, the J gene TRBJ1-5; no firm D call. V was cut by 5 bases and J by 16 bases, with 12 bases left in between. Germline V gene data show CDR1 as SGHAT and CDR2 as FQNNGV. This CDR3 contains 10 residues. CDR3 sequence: CASSPKNKHF. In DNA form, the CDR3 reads TGTGCCAGCAGCCCGAAAAATAAACATTTT.

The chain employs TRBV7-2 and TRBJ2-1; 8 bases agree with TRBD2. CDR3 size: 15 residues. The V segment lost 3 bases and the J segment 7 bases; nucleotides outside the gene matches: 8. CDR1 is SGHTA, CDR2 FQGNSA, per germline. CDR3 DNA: TGTGCCAGCAGCTTCTGGACTAGCCCGACGAATGAGCAGTTCTTC. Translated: CASSFWTSPTNEQFF.

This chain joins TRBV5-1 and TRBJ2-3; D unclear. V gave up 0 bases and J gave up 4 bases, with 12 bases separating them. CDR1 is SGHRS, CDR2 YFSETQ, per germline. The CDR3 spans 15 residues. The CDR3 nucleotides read TGCGCCAGCAGCTTGGCGGGTAGGGCCCCAGATACGCAGTATTTT. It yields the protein CASSLAGRAPDTQYF. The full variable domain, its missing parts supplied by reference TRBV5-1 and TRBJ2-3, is KAGVTQTPRYLIKTRGQQVTLSCSPISGHRSVSWYQQTPGQGLQFLFEYFSETQRNKGNFPGRFSGRQFSNSRSEMNVSTLELGDSALYLCASSLAGRAPDTQYFGPGTRLTVL.

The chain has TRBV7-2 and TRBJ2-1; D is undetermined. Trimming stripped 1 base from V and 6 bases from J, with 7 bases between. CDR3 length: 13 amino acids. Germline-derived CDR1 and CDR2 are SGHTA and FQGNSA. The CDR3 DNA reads TGTGCCAGCAGCTTAGAAAGGATCAATGAGCAGTTCTTC. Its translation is CASSLERINEQFF.

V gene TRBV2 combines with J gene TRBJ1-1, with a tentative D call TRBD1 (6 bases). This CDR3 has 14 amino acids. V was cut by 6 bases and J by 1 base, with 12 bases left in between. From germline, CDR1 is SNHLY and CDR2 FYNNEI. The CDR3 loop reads CASRLRGSNTEAFF. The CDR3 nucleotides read TGTGCCAGCAGACTTAGGGGGTCGAACACTGAAGCTTTCTTT.

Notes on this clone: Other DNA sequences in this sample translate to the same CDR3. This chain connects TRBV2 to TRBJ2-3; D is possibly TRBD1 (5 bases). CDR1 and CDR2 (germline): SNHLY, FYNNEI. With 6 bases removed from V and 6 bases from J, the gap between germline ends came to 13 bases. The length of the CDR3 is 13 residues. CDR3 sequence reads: CASSLRAGDTQYF. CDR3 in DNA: TGTGCCAGCAGCCTCCGGGCAGGGGATACGCAGTATTTT. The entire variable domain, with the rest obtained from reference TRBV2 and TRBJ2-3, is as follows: EPEVTQTPSHQVTQMGQEVILRCVPISNHLYFYWYRQILGQKVEFLVSFYNNEISEKSEIFDDQFSVERPDGSNFTLKIRSTKLEDSAMYFCASSLRAGDTQYFGPGTRLTVL.

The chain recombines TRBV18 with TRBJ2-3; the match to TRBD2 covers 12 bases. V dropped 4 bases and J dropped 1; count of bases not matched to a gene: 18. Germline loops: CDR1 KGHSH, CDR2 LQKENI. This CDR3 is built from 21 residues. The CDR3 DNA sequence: TGTGCCAGCTCACTCGCCACCGGACTAGCGGGACCTCTAACCGGCACAGATACGCAGTATTTT. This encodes CASSLATGLAGPLTGTDTQYF.